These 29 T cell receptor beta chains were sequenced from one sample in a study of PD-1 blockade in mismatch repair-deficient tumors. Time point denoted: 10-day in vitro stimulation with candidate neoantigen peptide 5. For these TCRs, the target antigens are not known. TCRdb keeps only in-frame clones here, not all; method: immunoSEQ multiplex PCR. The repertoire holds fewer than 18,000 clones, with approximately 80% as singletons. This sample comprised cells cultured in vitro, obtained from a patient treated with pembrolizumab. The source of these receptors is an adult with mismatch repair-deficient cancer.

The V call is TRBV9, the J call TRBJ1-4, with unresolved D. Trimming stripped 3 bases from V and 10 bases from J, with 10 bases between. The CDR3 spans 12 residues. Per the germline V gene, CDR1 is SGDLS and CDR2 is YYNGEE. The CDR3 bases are TGTGCCAGCAGCGCCCTTGAAGGAAAACTGTTTTTT. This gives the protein CASSALEGKLFF. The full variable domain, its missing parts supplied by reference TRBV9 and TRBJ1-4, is DSGVTQTPKHLITATGQRVTLRCSPRSGDLSVYWYQQSLDQGLQFLIQYYNGEERAKGNILERFSAQQFPDLHSELNLSSLELGDSALYFCASSALEGKLFFGSGTQLSVL.

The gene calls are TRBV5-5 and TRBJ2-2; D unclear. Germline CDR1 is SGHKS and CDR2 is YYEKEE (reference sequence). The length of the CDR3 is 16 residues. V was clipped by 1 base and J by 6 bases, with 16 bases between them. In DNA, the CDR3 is TGTGCCAGCAGCTTGTTGTTTCTGGGGTTAGCCGGGGAGCTGTTTTTT. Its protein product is CASSLLFLGLAGELFF.

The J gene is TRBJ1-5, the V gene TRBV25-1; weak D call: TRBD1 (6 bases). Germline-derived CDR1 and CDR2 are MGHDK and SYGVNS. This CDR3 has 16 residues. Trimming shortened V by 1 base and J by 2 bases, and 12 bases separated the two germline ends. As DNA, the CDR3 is TGTGCCAGCAGTGAATCAGGGGTCGGCGGCAATCAGCCCCAGCATTTT. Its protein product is CASSESGVGGNQPQHF.

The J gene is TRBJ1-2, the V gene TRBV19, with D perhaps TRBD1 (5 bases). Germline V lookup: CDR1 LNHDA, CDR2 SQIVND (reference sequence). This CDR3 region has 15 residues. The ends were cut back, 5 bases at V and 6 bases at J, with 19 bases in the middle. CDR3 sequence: CASSPGLSPYNGYTF. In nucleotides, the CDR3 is TGTGCCAGTAGTCCGGGACTCAGTCCTTACAATGGCTACACCTTC.

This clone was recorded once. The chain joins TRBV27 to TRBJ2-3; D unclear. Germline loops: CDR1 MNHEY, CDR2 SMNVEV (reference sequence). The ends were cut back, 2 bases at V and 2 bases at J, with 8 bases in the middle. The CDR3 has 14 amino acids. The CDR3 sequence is CASSLISFTDTQYF. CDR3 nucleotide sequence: TGTGCCAGCAGTTTAATCAGTTTCACAGATACGCAGTATTTT.

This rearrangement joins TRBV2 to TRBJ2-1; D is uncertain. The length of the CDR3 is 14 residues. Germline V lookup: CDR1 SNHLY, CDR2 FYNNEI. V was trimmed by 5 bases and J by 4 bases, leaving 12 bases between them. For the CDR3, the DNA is TGTGCCAGCAGTCGTTCGGCAGATTACAATGAGCAGTTCTTC. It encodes CASSRSADYNEQFF.

The CDR3 DNA sequence: TGTGCCAGCAGCTTTCTAGCGGGTTATTACAATGAGCAGTTCTTC. Translated, it gives CASSFLAGYYNEQFF. This sequence joins TRBV7-9 and TRBJ2-1; 8 bases match TRBD2. V trimming: 3 bases; J trimming: 4 bases; junction bases outside the gene matches: 5. Germline lookup yields CDR1 SEHNR and CDR2 FQNEAQ (reference sequence). This CDR3 is 15 amino acids long. The full variable domain, in which reference TRBV7-9 and TRBJ2-1 provide the parts outside the CDR3, is DTGVSQNPRHKITKRGQNVTFRCDPISEHNRLYWYRQTLGQGPEFLTYFQNEAQLEKSRLLSDRFSAERPKGSFSTLEIQRTEQGDSAMYLCASSFLAGYYNEQFFGPGTRLTVL.

This CDR3 reads CASSWGTFEKLFF. The CDR3 bases are TGTGCCAGCAGTTGGGGGACATTTGAAAAACTGTTTTTT. The J gene is TRBJ1-4, the V gene TRBV7-2; D may be TRBD1 (6 bases). V gave up 6 bases and J gave up 7 bases, with 12 bases separating them. CDR1 is SGHTA and CDR2 is FQGNSA in the germline V gene. CDR3 length equals 13 residues.

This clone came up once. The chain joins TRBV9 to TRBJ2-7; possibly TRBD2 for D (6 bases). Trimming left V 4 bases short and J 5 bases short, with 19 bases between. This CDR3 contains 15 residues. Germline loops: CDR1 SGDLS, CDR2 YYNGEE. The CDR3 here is CASSPYGAGNHEQYF. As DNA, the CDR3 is TGTGCCAGCAGCCCTTACGGGGCGGGAAATCACGAGCAGTACTTC.

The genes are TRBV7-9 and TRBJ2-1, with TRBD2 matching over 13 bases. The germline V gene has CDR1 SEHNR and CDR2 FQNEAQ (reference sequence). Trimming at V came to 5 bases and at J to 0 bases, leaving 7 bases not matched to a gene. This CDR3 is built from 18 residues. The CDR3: CASSLGTSGVSSYNEQFF. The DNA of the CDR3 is TGTGCCAGCAGCCTCGGGACTAGCGGGGTGAGCTCCTACAATGAGCAGTTCTTC.

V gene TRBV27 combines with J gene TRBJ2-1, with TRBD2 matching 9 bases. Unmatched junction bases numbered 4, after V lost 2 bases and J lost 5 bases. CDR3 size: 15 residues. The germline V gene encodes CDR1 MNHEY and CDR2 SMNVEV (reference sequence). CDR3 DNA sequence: TGTGCCAGCAGTTTACGGGGGACTAGCAACAATGAGCAGTTCTTC. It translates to CASSLRGTSNNEQFF.

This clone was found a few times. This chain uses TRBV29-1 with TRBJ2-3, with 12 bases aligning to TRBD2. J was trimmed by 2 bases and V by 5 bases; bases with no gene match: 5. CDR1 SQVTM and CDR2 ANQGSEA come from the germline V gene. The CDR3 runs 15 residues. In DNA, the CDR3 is TGCAGCGTTACGACTAGCGGGGGACCCACAGATACGCAGTATTTT. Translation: CSVTTSGGPTDTQYF.

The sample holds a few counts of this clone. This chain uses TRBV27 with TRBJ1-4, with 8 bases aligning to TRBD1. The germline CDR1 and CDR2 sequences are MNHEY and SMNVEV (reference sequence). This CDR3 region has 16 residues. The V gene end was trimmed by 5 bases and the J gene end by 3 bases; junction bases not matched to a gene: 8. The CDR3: CASSLGQGRANEKLFF. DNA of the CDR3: TGTGCCAGCAGTCTAGGACAGGGCCGCGCTAATGAAAAACTGTTTTTT. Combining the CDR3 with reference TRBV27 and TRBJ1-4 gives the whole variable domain EAQVTQNPRYLITVTGKKLTVTCSQNMNHEYMSWYRQDPGLGLRQIYYSMNVEVTDKGDVPEGYKVSRKEKRNFPLILESPSPNQTSLYFCASSLGQGRANEKLFFGSGTQLSVL.

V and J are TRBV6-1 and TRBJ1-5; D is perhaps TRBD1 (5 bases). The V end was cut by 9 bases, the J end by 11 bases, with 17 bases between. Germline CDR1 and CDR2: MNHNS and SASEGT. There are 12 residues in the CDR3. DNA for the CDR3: TGTGCCAGTTGGGGACCGGAATCAGCCCAGCATTTT. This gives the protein CASWGPESAQHF.

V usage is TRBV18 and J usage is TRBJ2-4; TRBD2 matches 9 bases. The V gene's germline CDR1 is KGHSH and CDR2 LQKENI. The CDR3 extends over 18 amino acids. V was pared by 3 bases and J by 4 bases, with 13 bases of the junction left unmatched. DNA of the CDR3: TGTGCCAGCTCACCTCCCGGGGCAGCGGGAGGAGGGAAAAACATTCAGTACTTC. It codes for CASSPPGAAGGGKNIQYF.

The CDR3, as DNA: TGTGCTAGTGGTTTGACTGGGGCCAACGTCCTGACTTTC. Amino acids: CASGLTGANVLTF. This chain uses TRBV12-5 with TRBJ2-6; unclear D gene. The length of the CDR3 is 13 residues. Germline-derived CDR1 and CDR2 are LGHNT and FRNRAP. The germline V and J ends were trimmed by 2 bases and 2 bases, with 1 base remaining between them.

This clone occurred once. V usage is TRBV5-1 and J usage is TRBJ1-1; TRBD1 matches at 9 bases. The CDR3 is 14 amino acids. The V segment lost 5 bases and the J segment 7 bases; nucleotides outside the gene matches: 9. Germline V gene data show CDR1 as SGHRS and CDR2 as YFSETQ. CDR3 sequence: CASSPDRGSFEAFF. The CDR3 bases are TGCGCCAGCAGTCCGGACAGGGGAAGTTTTGAAGCTTTCTTT.

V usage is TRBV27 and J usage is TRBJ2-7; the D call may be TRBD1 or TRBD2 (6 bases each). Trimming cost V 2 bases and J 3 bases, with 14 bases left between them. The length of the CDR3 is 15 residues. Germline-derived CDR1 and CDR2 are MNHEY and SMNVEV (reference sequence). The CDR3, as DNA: TGTGCCAGCAGTTTACAGTGGGGGGCGGGCTACGAGCAGTACTTC. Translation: CASSLQWGAGYEQYF.

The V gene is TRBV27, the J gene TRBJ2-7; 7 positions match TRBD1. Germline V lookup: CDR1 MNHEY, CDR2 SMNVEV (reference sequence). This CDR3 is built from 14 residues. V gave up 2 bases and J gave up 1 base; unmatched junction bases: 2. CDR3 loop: CASSLATGSYEQYF. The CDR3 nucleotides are TGTGCCAGCAGTTTAGCGACAGGGTCCTACGAGCAGTACTTC.

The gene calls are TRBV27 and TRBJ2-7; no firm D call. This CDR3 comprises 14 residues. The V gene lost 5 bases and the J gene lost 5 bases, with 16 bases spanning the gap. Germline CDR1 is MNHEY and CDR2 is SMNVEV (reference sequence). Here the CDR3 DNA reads TGTGCCAGCAGTCTCAGGACGTTCACCCACGAGCAGTACTTC. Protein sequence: CASSLRTFTHEQYF.

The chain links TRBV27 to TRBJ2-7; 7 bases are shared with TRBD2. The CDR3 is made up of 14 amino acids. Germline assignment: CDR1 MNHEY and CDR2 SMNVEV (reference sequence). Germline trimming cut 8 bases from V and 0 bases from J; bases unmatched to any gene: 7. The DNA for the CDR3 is TGTGCCAGCGCCAACGGCGGGAGCTCCTACGAGCAGTACTTC. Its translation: CASANGGSSYEQYF.

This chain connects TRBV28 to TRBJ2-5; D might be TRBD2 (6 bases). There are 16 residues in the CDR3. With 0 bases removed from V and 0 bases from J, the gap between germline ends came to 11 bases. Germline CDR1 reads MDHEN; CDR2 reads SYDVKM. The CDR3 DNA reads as TGTGCCAGCAGTTTATGGGGCGGGATCGACCAAGAGACCCAGTACTTC. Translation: CASSLWGGIDQETQYF.

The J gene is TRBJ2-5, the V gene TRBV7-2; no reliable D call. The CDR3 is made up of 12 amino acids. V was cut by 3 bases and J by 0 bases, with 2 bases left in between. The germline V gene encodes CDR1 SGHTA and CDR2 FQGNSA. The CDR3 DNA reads TGTGCCAGCAGCTTCTACCAAGAGACCCAGTACTTC. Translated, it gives CASSFYQETQYF.

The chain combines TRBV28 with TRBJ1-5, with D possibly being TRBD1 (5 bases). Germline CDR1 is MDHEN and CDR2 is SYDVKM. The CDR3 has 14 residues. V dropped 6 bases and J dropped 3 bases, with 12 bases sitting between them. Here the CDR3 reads CASSPGGTNQPQHF. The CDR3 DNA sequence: TGTGCCAGCAGCCCGGGGGGGACCAATCAGCCCCAGCATTTT.

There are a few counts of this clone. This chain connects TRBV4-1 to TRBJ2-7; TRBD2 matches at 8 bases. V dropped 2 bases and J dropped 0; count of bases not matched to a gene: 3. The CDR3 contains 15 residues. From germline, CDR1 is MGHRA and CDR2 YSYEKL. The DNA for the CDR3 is TGCGCCAGCAGCCAATGGCGGGAGGACTCCTACGAGCAGTACTTC. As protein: CASSQWREDSYEQYF.

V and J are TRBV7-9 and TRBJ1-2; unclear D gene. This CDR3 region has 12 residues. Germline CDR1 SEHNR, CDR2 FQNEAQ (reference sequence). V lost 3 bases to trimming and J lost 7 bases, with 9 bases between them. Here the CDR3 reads CASSFSGIGYTF. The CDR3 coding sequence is TGTGCCAGCAGCTTCAGCGGGATTGGCTACACCTTC.

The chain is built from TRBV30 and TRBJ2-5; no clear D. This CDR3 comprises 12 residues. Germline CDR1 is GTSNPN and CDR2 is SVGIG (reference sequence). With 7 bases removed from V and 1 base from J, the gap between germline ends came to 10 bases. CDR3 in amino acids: CASHRRQETQYF. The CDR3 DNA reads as TGTGCCTCCCACCGCCGCCAAGAGACCCAGTACTTC.

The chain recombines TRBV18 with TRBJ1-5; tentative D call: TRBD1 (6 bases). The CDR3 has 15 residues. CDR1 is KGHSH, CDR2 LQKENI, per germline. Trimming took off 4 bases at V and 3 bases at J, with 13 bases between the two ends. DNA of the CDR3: TGTGCCAGCTCACTGACAGGTCAAAACAATCAGCCCCAGCATTTT. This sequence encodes CASSLTGQNNQPQHF.

CDR3 loop: CASSSQTSGQETQYF. CDR3 nucleotide sequence: TGTGCCAGCAGCTCCCAGACTAGCGGCCAAGAGACCCAGTACTTC. This rearrangement joins TRBV7-8 to TRBJ2-5; 9 bases are a match to TRBD2. The CDR3 has 15 amino acids. Trimming cost V 4 bases and J 1 base; bases outside gene matches: 4. Germline loops: CDR1 SGHVS, CDR2 FQNEAQ.